The clone carrying this T cell receptor beta chain has only one observation. Its antigen is not identified. This sample stems from a study of OX40 agonist ivuxolimab in advanced cancers. The overall study: Patients with prior anti-PD-1, anti-PD-L1 or anti-CTLA-4 therapy were eligible; approximately 40% had some.

Study results and limitations: Part of the nonresponder group also had normalized T-cell clonal expansion that was low. The mean number of expanded clones was higher in CD8+ T cells than in CD4+.

The CDR3 has 16 amino acids. The junction had 3 bases not matched to a gene; V was cut back by 0 bases and J by 5 bases. Looked up from germline, CDR1 is SGHRS and CDR2 is YFSETQ. The method was immunoSEQ multiplex PCR; TCRdb's version includes in-frame clones alone and lacks a portion of them. The data hold 49,000 or so clones, with around 85% observed a single time. The sequence came from an adult with an advanced solid tumor such as melanoma, head and neck, liver or kidney cancer. The starting material was CD4+ or CD8+ T cells sorted from blood, obtained in a trial of the OX40 agonist ivuxolimab. J is TRBJ2-5 and V is TRBV5-1; TRBD2 aligns across 14 bases. CDR3 DNA sequence: TGCGCCAGCAGCTTGGGGGGACTAGCGGGAGTTGAGACCCAGTACTTC. Translating gives CASSLGGLAGVETQYF.